Reported below is one T cell receptor (beta chain). This clonotype was observed at least ten times. Its antigen remains undetermined. No base-level quality is on record; no much larger clone is a single base apart. The sample originates from a study of naive and memory T cell subsets (dated by TCRdb to the late 2010s). For context, the study as a whole: In the figure summarizing the skin biopsy and whole blood samples, 10 or so blood donors, 7 tuberculin skin test biopsies and 3 saline control biopsies were reported. PCR2 was typically run as a SYBR Green qPCR and stopped at a set threshold, although low-input samples could use end-point PCR of around 6 cycles instead.

Using 3' ligation of a UMI-containing oligonucleotide to TCR cDNA, the study laid out a robust and sensitive protocol to amplify, sequence and analyze TCRs. For whole blood analysis, over 2 ml of peripheral blood was collected from healthy adult volunteers into Tempus tubes, and RNA was extracted following the manufacturer's instructions. Total RNA was used without cell sorting and was treated with RQ1 DNase before reverse transcription, with a target input of 1 to 1000 ng. To check how robust the pipeline was in samples where T cells make up a minority population, libraries were built from skin biopsies and whole blood. The library was made by UMI-ligation and nested PCR. Four rounds of PCR, run with the SP2 primer together with nested alpha and beta constant region primers, were used to amplify the ligated cDNA. For the blood and skin samples, TCR RNA was reverse transcribed with SuperScript IV using primers for the alpha and beta constant regions. An oligonucleotide carrying the Illumina SP2 primer and a UMI was ligated to the cDNA 3' end using T4 RNA ligase 1. The 12-nucleotide UMI consisted of two random hexamers with an eight-base spacer between the hexamers to prevent hairpin formation. From the second PCR onward, TCR alpha and beta chain libraries were processed separately and dual indexed for multiplexing. After pooling, the indexed libraries were analyzed by capillary electrophoresis and sequenced on either an Illumina MiSeq or NextSeq. PhiX DNA at about 4.5-8% was added to the libraries to raise base diversity and improve cluster recognition. In the authors' own workflow: UMIs were extracted from read 2 by Demultiplexor and combined with the TCR sequence from read 1, and reads were split according to sample indices. V and J genes and V-J junctions were identified by Decombinator, and each TCR was assigned a five-part identifier that included V and J deletions. Collapsinator used UMIs to correct sequencing errors and PCR amplification heterogeneity, yielding UMI-based abundance per TCR. CDR3Translator turned identifiers into nucleotide sequence, translated that sequence into amino acids, and pulled out CDR3 regions based on terminal motifs. Error-corrected counts of alpha and beta TCRs from blood and skin were compared after being normalized to the amount of input RNA. Using fastp trimming at Q25 and MiXCR clonotype assembly, TCRdb reanalyzed the public sequencing data and kept in-frame beta chains. One record per CDR3 amino acid sequence lists the most common genes and DNA. V and J calls and clone size were set by TCRdb, not the authors. This sample comprises tens of thousands of distinct CDR3 sequences, roughly 5.2% of them detected only once. Jointly, the top ten make up 7.4% of the sample.

Study-level results and caveats: The RNA-based method was acknowledged as potentially sensitive to TCR transcript changes with T cell activation and differentiation.

This TCR derives from an adult in good health. The sequencing sample was made of blood.

The sequenced DNA is TGCAGCGCTGCGGGACAGGGAAGATTCTACACCTTC. This is translated as CSAAGQGRFYTF. Recombination linked TRBV29-1 to TRBJ1-2, with 9 middle bases fitting TRBD1. For this chain, trimming is 7 bases at the V end and 10 bases at the J end, and the number of junction bases without a gene match is 10. The CDR3, cysteine through phenylalanine, is 12 amino acids long. Left in the record is the CDR3 DNA by itself, 36 bases read in frame from the first base. CDR1 SQVTM and CDR2 ANQGSEA are derived from the germline V gene.